This passage covers 23 T cell receptor beta chains from one sample sequenced in a study of blood T cell repertoires in COVID-19. Clones were sequenced by immunoSEQ multiplex PCR, and TCRdb holds only the in-frame ones, with some missing. The data show about 180,000 clones, around 87% seen once. Input material: peripheral blood. The receptors stem from a man in his forties or fifties with active or convalescent COVID-19.

The chain carries TRBV3-1 (or the pseudogene TRBV3-2) and TRBJ1-2; perhaps TRBD1 as D (6 bases). Germline CDR1 reads LGHDT; CDR2 reads YNNKEL (reference sequence). V lost 4 bases to trimming and J lost 6 bases, with 12 bases between them. The CDR3 runs to 13 residues. CDR3 residues: CASSRTEPNGYTF. CDR3 bases: TGTGCCAGCAGCCGGACAGAACCCAATGGCTACACCTTC.

This chain uses TRBV27 with TRBJ1-2, with 7 bases that match TRBD1. The CDR3 totals 13 residues. Germline V gives CDR1 MNHEY, CDR2 SMNVEV (reference sequence). With 6 bases clipped from V and 3 bases from J, the junction kept 4 bases outside the gene matches. CDR3: CASRGQVHYGYTF. CDR3 in DNA: TGTGCCAGCAGAGGACAGGTTCACTATGGCTACACCTTC.

The chain links TRBV7-9 to TRBJ1-5; 10 bases line up with TRBD1. Germline-derived CDR1 and CDR2 are SEHNR and FQNEAQ (reference sequence). Trimming took 5 bases from V and 6 from J; bases not matched to a gene: 10. This CDR3 is 16 amino acids long. The CDR3 reads CASSPYGTGVGQPQHF. DNA for the CDR3: TGTGCCAGCAGCCCCTACGGGACAGGGGTGGGTCAGCCCCAGCATTTT.

This rearrangement joins TRBV6-6 to TRBJ1-1; D not resolved. Germline CDR1 and CDR2: MNHNY and SVGAGI (reference sequence). The V and J ends lost 4 bases and 7 bases respectively, with 13 bases between them. This CDR3 has 13 residues. CDR3 nucleotides: TGTGCCAGCAGTTTGGACGGGAGCATTGAAGCTTTCTTT. It yields the protein CASSLDGSIEAFF.

The sample holds a few counts of this clone. The chain uses TRBV5-4 and TRBJ2-7, with 8 bases matching TRBD1. V was pared by 0 bases and J by 5 bases, with 4 bases of the junction left unmatched. CDR1 SGHNT and CDR2 YYREEE come from the germline V gene (reference sequence). The CDR3 is 14 amino acids. In DNA form, the CDR3 reads TGTGCCAGCAGCTTGGCCAGGGGGCGAAACGAGCAGTACTTC. Its translation: CASSLARGRNEQYF.

The gene calls are TRBV30 and TRBJ1-1, with TRBD1 matching 9 bases. Germline values: CDR1 GTSNPN, CDR2 SVGIG (reference sequence). The CDR3 sequence is 13 residues long. The CDR3 nucleotides are TGTGCGCTGCAGACAGGGGGTGACACTGAAGCTTTCTTT. This encodes CALQTGGDTEAFF.

The CDR3 is CASSLRDRLYTEAFF. DNA for the CDR3: TGCGCCAGCAGCTTGAGGGACAGGCTTTACACTGAAGCTTTCTTT. The gene calls are TRBV5-1 and TRBJ1-1; 8 bases line up with TRBD1. The V gene end was trimmed by 1 base and the J gene end by 3 bases; junction bases not matched to a gene: 5. CDR3 length: 15 residues. Germline V gene lookup returns CDR1 SGHRS and CDR2 YFSETQ.

The rearrangement joins TRBV28 to TRBJ1-5, with 8 positions matching TRBD1. This CDR3 is 15 amino acids long. V shed 4 bases, J shed 3 bases, and the junction held 5 bases outside the gene matches. Germline V gene lookup returns CDR1 MDHEN and CDR2 SYDVKM. The DNA for the CDR3 is TGTGCCAGCAGTTCGACAGGGGCCTACAATCAGCCCCAGCATTTT. Protein sequence: CASSSTGAYNQPQHF.

This clone was observed a single time. This chain uses TRBV27 with TRBJ1-2; D gene ambiguous. Germline CDR1 and CDR2: MNHEY and SMNVEV (reference sequence). The V and J ends lost 1 base and 4 bases respectively, with 13 bases between them. The CDR3 covers 15 residues. The CDR3 sequence: CASSLFPGEAYGYTF. In DNA, the CDR3 is TGTGCCAGCAGTTTATTCCCCGGGGAGGCCTATGGCTACACCTTC.

Regarding this clone: The sample contains more than one DNA sequence encoding this CDR3. The J gene is TRBJ2-3, the V gene TRBV9; D call uncertain. The V gene's germline CDR1 is SGDLS and CDR2 YYNGEE. The CDR3 totals 13 residues. Trimming shortened V by 2 bases and J by 0 bases, and 4 bases separated the two germline ends. The CDR3 region has the DNA TGTGCCAGCAGCGTCCTTAGCACAGATACGCAGTATTTT. Its protein product is CASSVLSTDTQYF.

The chain combines TRBV7-2 with TRBJ1-2; 9 bases are a match to TRBD1. The CDR3 sequence is 16 residues long. Germline V gene lookup returns CDR1 SGHTA and CDR2 FQGNSA. Trimming at V came to 2 bases and at J to 2 bases, leaving 6 bases not matched to a gene. As DNA, the CDR3 is TGTGCCAGCAGCTTAAGAATTGGACAGGGGAACTATGGCTACACCTTC. Translated: CASSLRIGQGNYGYTF.

CDR3 protein: CASSLGGGQPQHF. CDR3 DNA: TGTGCCAGCAGTTTGGGAGGTGGACAGCCCCAGCATTTT. The chain employs TRBV27 and TRBJ1-5, with D hard to call. V was trimmed by 3 bases and J by 7 bases, leaving 10 bases between them. Germline-derived CDR1 and CDR2 are MNHEY and SMNVEV (reference sequence). The CDR3 runs to 13 residues.

V gene TRBV2 combines with J gene TRBJ1-3; D is uncertain. This CDR3 is 17 amino acids long. The germline V and J ends were trimmed by 4 bases and 2 bases, with 18 bases remaining between them. Germline values: CDR1 SNHLY, CDR2 FYNNEI. This CDR3 reads CASSGTGRRSTGNTIYF. Here the CDR3 DNA reads TGTGCCAGCAGTGGGACGGGGAGGCGATCAACTGGAAACACCATATATTTT.

CDR3 sequence: CASSLVAGETDTQYF. CDR3 nucleotide sequence: TGTGCCAGCAGCTTAGTAGCGGGGGAGACAGATACGCAGTATTTT. This chain joins TRBV7-3 and TRBJ2-3, with TRBD2 identical over 9 bases. The CDR3 sequence is 15 residues long. The V gene end was trimmed by 2 bases and the J gene end by 3 bases; junction bases not matched to a gene: 3. Germline CDR1 SGHTA, CDR2 FQGTGA.

The chain carries TRBV19 and TRBJ1-5; 9 nucleotides line up with TRBD1. The germline V gene encodes CDR1 LNHDA and CDR2 SQIVND (reference sequence). V shed 5 bases, J shed 11 bases, and the junction held 19 bases outside the gene matches. This CDR3 region has 17 residues. The CDR3 spells CASSLQGGTGPPMAQHF. In DNA, the CDR3 is TGTGCCAGTAGTCTTCAAGGCGGGACAGGGCCCCCCATGGCCCAGCATTTT.

The chain links TRBV19 to TRBJ1-1; D is unclear. Per germline, CDR1 LNHDA and CDR2 SQIVND (reference sequence). V dropped 4 bases and J dropped 0 bases, with 9 bases sitting between them. The CDR3 contains 14 residues. CDR3 in amino acids: CASSRGSMNTEAFF. The CDR3 bases are TGTGCCAGTAGTAGAGGATCCATGAACACTGAAGCTTTCTTT.

This clone was found once. The CDR3 reads CASSPFYSNQPQHF. DNA for the CDR3: TGTGCCAGCAGCCCCTTCTATAGCAATCAGCCCCAGCATTTT. The chain combines TRBV7-8 with TRBJ1-5; no clear D. Germline CDR1 SGHVS, CDR2 FQNEAQ. Trimming took 5 bases from V and 0 from J, leaving 8 bases between them. The CDR3 is 14 residues long.

The V gene is TRBV3-1 (or the pseudogene TRBV3-2), the J gene TRBJ1-1; 8 bases are a match to TRBD1. The ends lost 1 base at V and 1 base at J; junction bases unmatched: 2. This CDR3 region has 15 residues. The germline gives CDR1 LGHDT, CDR2 YNNKEL (reference sequence). This CDR3 reads CASSQGRGRNTEAFF. CDR3 DNA sequence: TGTGCCAGCAGCCAAGGCAGGGGGCGGAACACTGAAGCTTTCTTT.

V is TRBV4-1 and J is TRBJ2-3, with D perhaps TRBD1 (5 bases). CDR1 and CDR2 (germline): MGHRA, YSYEKL. Deletions cut 0 bases from V and 5 bases from J, with 12 bases between. CDR3 size: 15 residues. The CDR3 region is CASSQDRQLEDTQYF. The CDR3 DNA reads as TGCGCCAGCAGCCAAGATCGACAGTTAGAAGATACGCAGTATTTT.

This sequence joins TRBV27 and TRBJ1-4; tentatively, D is TRBD1 (6 bases). Germline lookup yields CDR1 MNHEY and CDR2 SMNVEV (reference sequence). This CDR3 is 14 amino acids long. The V end lost 6 bases, the J end lost 5 bases, and 13 bases lay between the germline ends. The CDR3 DNA follows: TGTGCCAGCAGGTCTACAGGGATAAATGAAAAACTGTTTTTT. Its protein product is CASRSTGINEKLFF.

This CDR3 is CASDQGETDTQYF. DNA for the CDR3: TGTGCCAGCGATCAGGGTGAGACAGATACGCAGTATTTT. The chain joins TRBV7-9 to TRBJ2-3; D might be TRBD1 (5 bases). The CDR3 contains 13 residues. Trimming shortened V by 8 bases and J by 3 bases, and 12 bases separated the two germline ends. CDR1 and CDR2 from the germline V gene are SEHNR and FQNEAQ (reference sequence). The whole variable domain, remainder taken from reference TRBV7-9 and TRBJ2-3, is DTGVSQNPRHKITKRGQNVTFRCDPISEHNRLYWYRQTLGQGPEFLTYFQNEAQLEKSRLLSDRFSAERPKGSFSTLEIQRTEQGDSAMYLCASDQGETDTQYFGPGTRLTVL.

This clone was found a few times. J is TRBJ1-4 and V is TRBV28, with 9 nucleotides matching TRBD1. The V and J ends lost 7 bases and 7 bases, in that order; junction bases with no gene match: 16. There are 17 residues in the CDR3. Germline assignment: CDR1 MDHEN and CDR2 SYDVKM. The CDR3 protein is CASTPLGAGQGLEKLFF. CDR3 nucleotide sequence: TGTGCCAGCACCCCGTTGGGGGCGGGACAGGGACTTGAAAAACTGTTTTTT.

The CDR3 DNA reads TGTGCCAGCAGCCAAGAAAGGGACTCCTATTACGAGCAGTACTTC. As protein: CASSQERDSYYEQYF. The chain combines TRBV4-2 with TRBJ2-7, with a tentative D call TRBD2 (6 bases). This CDR3 comprises 15 residues. Germline V CDR1 and CDR2: LGHNA, YNFKEQ. V lost 0 bases and J 4 bases, leaving 13 bases between the germline ends.